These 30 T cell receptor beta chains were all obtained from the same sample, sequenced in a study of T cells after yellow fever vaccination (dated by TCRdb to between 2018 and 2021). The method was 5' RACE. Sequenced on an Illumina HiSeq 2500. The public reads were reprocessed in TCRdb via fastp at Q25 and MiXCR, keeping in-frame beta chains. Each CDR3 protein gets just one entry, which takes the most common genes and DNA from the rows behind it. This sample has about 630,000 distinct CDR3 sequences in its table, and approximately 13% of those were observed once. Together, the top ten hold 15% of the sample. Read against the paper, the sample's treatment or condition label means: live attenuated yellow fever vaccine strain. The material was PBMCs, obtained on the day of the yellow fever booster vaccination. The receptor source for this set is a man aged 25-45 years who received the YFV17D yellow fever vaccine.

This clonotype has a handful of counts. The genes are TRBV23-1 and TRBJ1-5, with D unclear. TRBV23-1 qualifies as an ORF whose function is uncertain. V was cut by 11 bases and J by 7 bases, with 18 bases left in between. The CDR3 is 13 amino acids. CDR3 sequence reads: CAARGVPKQPQHF. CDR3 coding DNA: TGCGCCGCGCGGGGAGTTCCCAAGCAGCCCCAGCATTTT.

As DNA, the CDR3 is TGCGCCAGCCACGGACTTCCCCTTAAGCGGGCAGATACGCAGTATTTT. Protein: CASHGLPLKRADTQYF. The chain combines TRBV5-1 with TRBJ2-3; D perhaps matches TRBD2 (6 bases). V shed 7 bases and J shed 4 bases, with 22 bases lying between them. CDR3 length: 16 residues. Germline CDR1 SGHRS, CDR2 YFSETQ.

In nucleotides, the CDR3 is TGCAGTGCTACCCCTTTGACGGGGACCTACGAGCAGTACTTC. Protein sequence: CSATPLTGTYEQYF. This chain uses TRBV20-1 with TRBJ2-7; D is perhaps TRBD2 (5 bases). The ends were cut back, 4 bases at V and 2 bases at J, with 15 bases in the middle. Germline CDR1 is DFQATT and CDR2 is SNEGSKA (reference sequence). This CDR3 region has 14 residues.

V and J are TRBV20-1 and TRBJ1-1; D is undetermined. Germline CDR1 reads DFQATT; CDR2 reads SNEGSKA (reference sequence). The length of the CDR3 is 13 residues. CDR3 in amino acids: CRARRSPNTEAFF. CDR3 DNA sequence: TGCAGAGCGAGACGATCGCCGAACACTGAAGCTTTCTTT.

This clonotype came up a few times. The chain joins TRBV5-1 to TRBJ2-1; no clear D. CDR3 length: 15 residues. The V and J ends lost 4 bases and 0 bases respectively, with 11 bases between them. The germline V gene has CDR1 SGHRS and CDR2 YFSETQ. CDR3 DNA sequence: TGCGCCAGCAGCGTTGCCTACGGCTCCTACAATGAGCAGTTCTTC. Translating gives CASSVAYGSYNEQFF.

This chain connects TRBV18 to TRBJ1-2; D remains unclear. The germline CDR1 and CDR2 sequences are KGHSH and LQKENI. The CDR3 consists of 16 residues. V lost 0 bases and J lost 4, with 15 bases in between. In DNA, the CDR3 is TGTGCCAGCTCACCACCGAGAGAACAGCTTGGCTATGGCTACACCTTC. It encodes CASSPPREQLGYGYTF.

The CDR3 spells CASSAAGTSGSREQYF. The CDR3, as DNA: TGTGCCAGCAGCGCCGCCGGGACTAGCGGGAGCAGAGAGCAGTACTTC. The V call is TRBV9, the J call TRBJ2-7; 14 bases align to TRBD2. The CDR3 loop spans 16 amino acids. Trimming took 3 bases from V and 7 from J; bases not matched to a gene: 9. Germline values: CDR1 SGDLS, CDR2 YYNGEE. The whole variable domain, filled in from reference TRBV9 and TRBJ2-7, reads DSGVTQTPKHLITATGQRVTLRCSPRSGDLSVYWYQQSLDQGLQFLIQYYNGEERAKGNILERFSAQQFPDLHSELNLSSLELGDSALYFCASSAAGTSGSREQYFGPGTRLTVT.

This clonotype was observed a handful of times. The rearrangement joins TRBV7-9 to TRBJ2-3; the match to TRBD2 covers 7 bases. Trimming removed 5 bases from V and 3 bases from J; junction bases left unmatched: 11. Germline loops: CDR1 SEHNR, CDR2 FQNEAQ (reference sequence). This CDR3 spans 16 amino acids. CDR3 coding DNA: TGTGCCAGCAGCCCCTCCCGGGGAGGGAAAACAGATACGCAGTATTTT. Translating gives CASSPSRGGKTDTQYF.

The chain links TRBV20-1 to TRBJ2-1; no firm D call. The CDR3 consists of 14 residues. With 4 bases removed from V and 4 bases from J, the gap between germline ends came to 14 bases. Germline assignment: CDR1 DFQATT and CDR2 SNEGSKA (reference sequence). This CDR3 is CSANRLDGYNEQFF. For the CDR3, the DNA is TGCAGTGCTAACCGCCTCGACGGATACAATGAGCAGTTCTTC.

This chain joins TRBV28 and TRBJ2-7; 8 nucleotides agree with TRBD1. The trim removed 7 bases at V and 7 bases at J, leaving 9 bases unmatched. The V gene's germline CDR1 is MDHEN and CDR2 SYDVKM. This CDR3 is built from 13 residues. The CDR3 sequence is CASKTTGVGEQYF. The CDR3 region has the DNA TGTGCCAGCAAAACGACAGGGGTGGGAGAGCAGTACTTC.

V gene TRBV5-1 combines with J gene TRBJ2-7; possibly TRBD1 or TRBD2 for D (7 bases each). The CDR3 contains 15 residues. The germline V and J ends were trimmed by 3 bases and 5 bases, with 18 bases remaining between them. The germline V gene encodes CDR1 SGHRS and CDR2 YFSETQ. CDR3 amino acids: CASSSNGLGGDEQYF. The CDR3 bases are TGCGCCAGCAGCTCTAATGGACTAGGGGGCGACGAGCAGTACTTC.

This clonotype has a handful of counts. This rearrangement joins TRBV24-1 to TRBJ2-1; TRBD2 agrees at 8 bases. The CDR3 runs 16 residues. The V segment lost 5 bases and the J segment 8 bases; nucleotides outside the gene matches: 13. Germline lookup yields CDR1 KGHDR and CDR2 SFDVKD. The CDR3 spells CATSAPSGREVDEQFF. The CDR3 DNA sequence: TGTGCCACCAGTGCCCCAAGCGGGAGAGAGGTTGATGAGCAGTTCTTC.

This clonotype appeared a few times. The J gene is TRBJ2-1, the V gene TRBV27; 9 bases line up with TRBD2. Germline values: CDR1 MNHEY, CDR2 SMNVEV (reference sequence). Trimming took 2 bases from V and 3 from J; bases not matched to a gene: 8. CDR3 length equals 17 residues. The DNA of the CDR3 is TGTGCCAGCAGTTTAATGGCTAGCGGGACCCTCTACAATGAGCAGTTCTTC. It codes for CASSLMASGTLYNEQFF.

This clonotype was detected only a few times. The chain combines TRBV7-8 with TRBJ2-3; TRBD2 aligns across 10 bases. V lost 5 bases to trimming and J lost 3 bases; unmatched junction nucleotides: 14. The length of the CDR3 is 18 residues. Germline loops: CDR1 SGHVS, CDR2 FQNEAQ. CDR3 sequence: CASSKTDSGTSETDTQYF. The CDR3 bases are TGTGCCAGCAGCAAAACTGACTCCGGGACTAGCGAGACAGATACGCAGTATTTT.

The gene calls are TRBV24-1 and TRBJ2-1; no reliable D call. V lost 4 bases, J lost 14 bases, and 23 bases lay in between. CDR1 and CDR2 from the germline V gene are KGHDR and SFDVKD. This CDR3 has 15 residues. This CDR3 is CATSDPFLAHKMKFF. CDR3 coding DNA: TGTGCCACCAGTGACCCTTTTCTGGCGCACAAAATGAAGTTCTTC.

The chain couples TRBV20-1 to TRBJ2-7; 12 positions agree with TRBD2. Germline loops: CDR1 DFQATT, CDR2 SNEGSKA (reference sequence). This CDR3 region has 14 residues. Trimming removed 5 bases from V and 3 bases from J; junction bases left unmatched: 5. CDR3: CSASATSGSYEQYF. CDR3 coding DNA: TGCAGTGCTTCAGCGACTAGCGGGAGCTACGAGCAGTACTTC.

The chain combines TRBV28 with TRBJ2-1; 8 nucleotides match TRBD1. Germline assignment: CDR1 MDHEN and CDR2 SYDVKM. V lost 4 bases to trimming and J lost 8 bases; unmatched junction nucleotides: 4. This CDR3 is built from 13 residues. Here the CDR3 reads CASSSGQDHEQFF. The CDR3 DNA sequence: TGTGCCAGCAGTTCGGGACAGGACCATGAGCAGTTCTTC.

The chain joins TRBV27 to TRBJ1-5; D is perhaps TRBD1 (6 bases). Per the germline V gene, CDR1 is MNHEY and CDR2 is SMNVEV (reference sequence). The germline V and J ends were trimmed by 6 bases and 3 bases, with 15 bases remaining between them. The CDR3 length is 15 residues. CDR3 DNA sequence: TGTGCCAGCAGCCTAGCTACAGGGTACAATCAGCCCCAGCATTTT. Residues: CASSLATGYNQPQHF.

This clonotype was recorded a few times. The CDR3 spells CASSLVSNSYNEQFF. CDR3 DNA: TGTGCCAGCAGCTTAGTCAGTAACTCCTACAATGAGCAGTTCTTC. V and J are TRBV7-2 and TRBJ2-1; D is unresolved. Trimming left V 1 base short and J 0 bases short, with 7 bases between. The germline CDR1 and CDR2 sequences are SGHTA and FQGNSA. The CDR3 totals 15 residues.

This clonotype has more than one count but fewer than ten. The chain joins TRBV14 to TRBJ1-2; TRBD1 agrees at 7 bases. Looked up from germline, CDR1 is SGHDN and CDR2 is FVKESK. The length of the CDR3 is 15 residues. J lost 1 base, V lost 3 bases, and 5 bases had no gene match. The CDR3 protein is CASSQGTALNYGYTF. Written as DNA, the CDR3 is TGTGCCAGCAGCCAGGGGACAGCACTTAACTATGGCTACACCTTC.

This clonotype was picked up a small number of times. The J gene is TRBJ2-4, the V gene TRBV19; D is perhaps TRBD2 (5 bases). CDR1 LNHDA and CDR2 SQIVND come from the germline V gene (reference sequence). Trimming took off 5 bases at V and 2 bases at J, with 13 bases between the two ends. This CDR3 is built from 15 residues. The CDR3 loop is CASSWRSGTKNIQYF. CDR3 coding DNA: TGTGCCAGTAGTTGGAGATCCGGGACCAAAAACATTCAGTACTTC.

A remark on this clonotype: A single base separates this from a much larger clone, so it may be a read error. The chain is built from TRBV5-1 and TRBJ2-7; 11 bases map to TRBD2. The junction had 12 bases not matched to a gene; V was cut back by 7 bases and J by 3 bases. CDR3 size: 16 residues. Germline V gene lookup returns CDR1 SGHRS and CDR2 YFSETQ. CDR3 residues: CASGVLGTSGGYEQYF. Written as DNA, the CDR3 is TGCGCCAGCGGCGTCCTGGGGACTAGCGGAGGCTACGAGCAGTACTTC.

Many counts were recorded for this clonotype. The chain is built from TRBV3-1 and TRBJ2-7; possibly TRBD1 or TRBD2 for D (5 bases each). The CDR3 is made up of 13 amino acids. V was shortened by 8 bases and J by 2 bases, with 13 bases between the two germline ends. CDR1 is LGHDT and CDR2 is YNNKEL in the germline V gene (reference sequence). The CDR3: CASRDLGAYEQYF. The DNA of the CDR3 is TGTGCCAGCCGGGATCTAGGGGCCTACGAGCAGTACTTC.

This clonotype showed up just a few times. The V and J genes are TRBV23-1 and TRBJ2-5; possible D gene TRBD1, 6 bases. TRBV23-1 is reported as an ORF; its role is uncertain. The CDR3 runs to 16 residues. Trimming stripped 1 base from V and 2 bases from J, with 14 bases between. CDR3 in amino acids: CASSQLIGQRQETQYF. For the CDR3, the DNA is TGCGCCAGCAGTCAATTGATCGGACAGAGACAAGAGACCCAGTACTTC.

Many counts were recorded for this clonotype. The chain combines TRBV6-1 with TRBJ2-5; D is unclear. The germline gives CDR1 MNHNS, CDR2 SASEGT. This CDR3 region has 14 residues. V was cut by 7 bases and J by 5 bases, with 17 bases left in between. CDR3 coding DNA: TGTGCCAGCACCGAGCTTATGTCATTGGAGACCCAGTACTTC. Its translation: CASTELMSLETQYF.

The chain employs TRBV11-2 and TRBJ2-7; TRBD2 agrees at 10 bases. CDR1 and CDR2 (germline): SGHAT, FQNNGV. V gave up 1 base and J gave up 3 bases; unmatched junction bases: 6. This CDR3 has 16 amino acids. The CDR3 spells CASSLGAGGVLYEQYF. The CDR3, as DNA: TGTGCCAGCAGCTTAGGAGCGGGAGGGGTCCTCTACGAGCAGTACTTC.

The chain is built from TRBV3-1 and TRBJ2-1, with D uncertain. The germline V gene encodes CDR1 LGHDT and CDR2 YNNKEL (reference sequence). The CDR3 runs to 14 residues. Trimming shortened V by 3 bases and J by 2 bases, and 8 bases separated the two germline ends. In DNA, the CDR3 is TGTGCCAGCAGCCAGGGCGAAACCTACAATGAGCAGTTCTTC. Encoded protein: CASSQGETYNEQFF.

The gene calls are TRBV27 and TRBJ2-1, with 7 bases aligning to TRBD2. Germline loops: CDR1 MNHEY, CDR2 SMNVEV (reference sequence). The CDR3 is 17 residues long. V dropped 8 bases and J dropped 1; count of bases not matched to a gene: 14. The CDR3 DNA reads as TGTGCCAGCGGTAGAAGGGCGGGAGCGAGATCCTACAATGAGCAGTTCTTC. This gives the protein CASGRRAGARSYNEQFF.

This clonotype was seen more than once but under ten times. The CDR3 DNA follows: TGCAGCGTTGGTACGGTTGCTGGGGCCAACGTCCTGACTTTC. Translating gives CSVGTVAGANVLTF. This chain connects TRBV29-1 to TRBJ2-6; D gene ambiguous. Trimming removed 4 bases at V and 2 bases at J, with 9 bases between. This CDR3 contains 14 residues. CDR1 and CDR2 from the germline V gene are SQVTM and ANQGSEA.

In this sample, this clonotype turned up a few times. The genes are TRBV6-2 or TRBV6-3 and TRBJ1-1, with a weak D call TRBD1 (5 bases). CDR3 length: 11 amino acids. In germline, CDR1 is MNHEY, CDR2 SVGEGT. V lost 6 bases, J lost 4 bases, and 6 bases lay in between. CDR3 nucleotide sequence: TGTGCCAGCAGAACAGGCACTGAAGCTTTCTTT. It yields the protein CASRTGTEAFF.